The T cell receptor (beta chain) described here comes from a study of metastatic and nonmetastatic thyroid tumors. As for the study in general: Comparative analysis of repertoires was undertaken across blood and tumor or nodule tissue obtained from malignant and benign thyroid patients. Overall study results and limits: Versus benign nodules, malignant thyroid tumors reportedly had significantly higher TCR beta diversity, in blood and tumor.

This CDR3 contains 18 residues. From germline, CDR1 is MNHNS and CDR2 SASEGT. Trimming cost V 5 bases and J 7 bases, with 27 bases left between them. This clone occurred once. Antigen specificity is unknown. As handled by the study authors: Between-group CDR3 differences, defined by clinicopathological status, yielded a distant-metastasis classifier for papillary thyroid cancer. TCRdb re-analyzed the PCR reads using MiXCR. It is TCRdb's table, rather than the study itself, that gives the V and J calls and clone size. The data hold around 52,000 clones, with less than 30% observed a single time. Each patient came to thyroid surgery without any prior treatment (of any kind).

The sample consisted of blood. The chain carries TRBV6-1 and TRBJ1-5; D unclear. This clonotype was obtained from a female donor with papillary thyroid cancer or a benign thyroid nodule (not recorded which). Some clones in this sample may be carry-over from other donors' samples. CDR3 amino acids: CASSRIPIRASIEQPQHF. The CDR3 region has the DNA TGTGCCAGCAGTCGAATACCTATCCGGGCCTCAATCGAACAGCCCCAGCATTTT.